The sequence of this T cell receptor beta chain was determined in a study of CD8 T cells in Susac syndrome. Germline V CDR1 and CDR2: MNHEY, SMNVEV (reference sequence). The CDR3 covers 15 residues. V was trimmed by 6 bases and J by 2 bases, leaving 16 bases between them. RNA was extracted with the RNeasy kit, and a quantity of about 0.45 to 1 ug was reverse transcribed using random hexamers. MiXCR, applied by TCRdb to the immunoSEQ multiplex PCR reads, yields one record per CDR3 protein. The sample lists under 550,000 distinct CDR3 sequences, around 85% occurring once. This receptor was identified in a human donor with multiple sclerosis. This sequence joins TRBV27 and TRBJ2-5; TRBD2 might be the D (6 bases). The sample comprised CD8+ T cells from PBMCs. CDR3 bases: TGTGCCAGCAGCCTGGCCGGGAGACTACAAGAGACCCAGTACTTC. Translating it yields CASSLAGRLQETQYF.